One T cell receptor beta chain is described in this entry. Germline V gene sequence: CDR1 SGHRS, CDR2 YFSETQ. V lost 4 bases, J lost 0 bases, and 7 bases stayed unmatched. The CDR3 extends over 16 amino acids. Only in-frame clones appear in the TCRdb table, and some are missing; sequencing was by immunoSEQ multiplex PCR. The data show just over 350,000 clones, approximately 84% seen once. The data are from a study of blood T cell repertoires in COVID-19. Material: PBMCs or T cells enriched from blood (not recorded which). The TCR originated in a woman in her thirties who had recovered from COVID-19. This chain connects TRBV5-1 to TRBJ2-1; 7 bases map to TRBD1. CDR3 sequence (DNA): TGCGCCAGCAGCCGTCTACAGGGGAGCTCCTACAATGAGCAGTTCTTC. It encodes CASSRLQGSSYNEQFF.